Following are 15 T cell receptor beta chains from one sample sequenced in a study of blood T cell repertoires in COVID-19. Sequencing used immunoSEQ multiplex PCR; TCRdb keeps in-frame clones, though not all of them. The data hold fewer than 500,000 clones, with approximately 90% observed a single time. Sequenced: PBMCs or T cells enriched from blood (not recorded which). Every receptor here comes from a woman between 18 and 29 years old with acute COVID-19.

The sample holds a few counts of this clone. DNA of the CDR3: TGCGCCAGCAGCCCAGAACAGGGGGGGAGCCCACTTAATTCACCCCTCCACTTT. Translated: CASSPEQGGSPLNSPLHF. This rearrangement joins TRBV4-1 to TRBJ1-6; 8 nucleotides match TRBD1. The germline CDR1 and CDR2 sequences are MGHRA and YSYEKL. The CDR3 spans 18 residues. The V and J ends lost 4 bases and 6 bases, in that order; junction bases with no gene match: 14.

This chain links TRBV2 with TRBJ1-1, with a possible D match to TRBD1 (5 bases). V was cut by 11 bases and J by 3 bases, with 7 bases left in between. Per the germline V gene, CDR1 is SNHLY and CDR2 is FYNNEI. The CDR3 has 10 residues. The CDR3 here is CAGGDTEAFF. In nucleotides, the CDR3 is TGTGCCGGGGGGGACACTGAAGCTTTCTTT. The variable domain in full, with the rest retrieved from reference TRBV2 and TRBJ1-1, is EPEVTQTPSHQVTQMGQEVILRCVPISNHLYFYWYRQILGQKVEFLVSFYNNEISEKSEIFDDQFSVERPDGSNFTLKIRSTKLEDSAMYFCAGGDTEAFFGQGTRLTVV.

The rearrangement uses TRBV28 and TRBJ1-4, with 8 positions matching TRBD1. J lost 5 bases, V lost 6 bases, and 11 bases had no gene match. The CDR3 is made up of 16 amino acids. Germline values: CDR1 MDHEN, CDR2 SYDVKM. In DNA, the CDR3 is TGTGCCAGCAGCCGCAGCGGACAGGGATCGAATGAAAAACTGTTTTTT. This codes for CASSRSGQGSNEKLFF.

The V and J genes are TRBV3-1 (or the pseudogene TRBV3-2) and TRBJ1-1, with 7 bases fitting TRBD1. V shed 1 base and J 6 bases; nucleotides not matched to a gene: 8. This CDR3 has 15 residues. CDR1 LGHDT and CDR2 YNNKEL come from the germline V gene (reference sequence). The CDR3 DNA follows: TGTGCCAGCAGCCAAGGGGACGGCAGGGGGTCTGAAGCTTTCTTT. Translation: CASSQGDGRGSEAFF.

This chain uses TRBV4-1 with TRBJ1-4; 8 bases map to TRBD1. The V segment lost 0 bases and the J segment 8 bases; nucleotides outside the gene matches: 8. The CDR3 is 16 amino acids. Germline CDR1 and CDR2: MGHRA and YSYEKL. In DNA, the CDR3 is TGCGCCAGCAGCCAAGAGGGGAGACAGGGGATAGAAAAACTGTTTTTT. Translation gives CASSQEGRQGIEKLFF.

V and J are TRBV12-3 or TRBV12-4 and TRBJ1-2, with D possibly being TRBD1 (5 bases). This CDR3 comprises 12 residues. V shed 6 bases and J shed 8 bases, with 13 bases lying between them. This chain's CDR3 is CASSPTYRGYTF. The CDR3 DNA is TGTGCCAGCAGCCCAACCTACAGGGGCTACACCTTC.

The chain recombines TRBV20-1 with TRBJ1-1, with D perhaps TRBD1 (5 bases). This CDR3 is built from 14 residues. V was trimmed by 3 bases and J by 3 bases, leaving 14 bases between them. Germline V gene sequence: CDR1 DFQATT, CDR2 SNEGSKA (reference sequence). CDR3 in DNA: TGCAGTGCTAGTAGGGGCAGGGTGGACACTGAAGCTTTCTTT. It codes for CSASRGRVDTEAFF.

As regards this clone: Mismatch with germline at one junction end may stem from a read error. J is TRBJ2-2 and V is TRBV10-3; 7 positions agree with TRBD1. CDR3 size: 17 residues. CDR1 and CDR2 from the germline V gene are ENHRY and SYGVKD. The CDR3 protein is CAISHLTGRLNIGELFF. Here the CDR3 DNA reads TGTGCCATCAGTCACTTGACAGGGCGGTTAAACATCGGGGAGCTGTTTTTT.

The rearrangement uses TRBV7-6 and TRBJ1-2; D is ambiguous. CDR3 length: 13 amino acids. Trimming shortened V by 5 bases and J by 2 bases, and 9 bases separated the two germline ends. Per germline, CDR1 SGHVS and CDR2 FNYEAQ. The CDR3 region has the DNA TGTGCCAGCAGCCTTACAGAGAACTATGGCTACACCTTC. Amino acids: CASSLTENYGYTF. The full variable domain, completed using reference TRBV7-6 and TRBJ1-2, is GAGVSQSPRYKVTKRGQDVALRCDPISGHVSLYWYRQALGQGPEFLTYFNYEAQQDKSGLPNDRFSAERPEGSISTLTIQRTEQRDSAMYRCASSLTENYGYTFGSGTRLTVV.

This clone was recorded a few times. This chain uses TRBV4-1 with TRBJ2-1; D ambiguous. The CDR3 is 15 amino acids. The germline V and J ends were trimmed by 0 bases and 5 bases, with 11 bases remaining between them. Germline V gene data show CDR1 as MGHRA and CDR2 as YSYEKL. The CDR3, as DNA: TGCGCCAGCAGCCAAGAAGTCGCAGTACACAATGAGCAGTTCTTC. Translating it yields CASSQEVAVHNEQFF.

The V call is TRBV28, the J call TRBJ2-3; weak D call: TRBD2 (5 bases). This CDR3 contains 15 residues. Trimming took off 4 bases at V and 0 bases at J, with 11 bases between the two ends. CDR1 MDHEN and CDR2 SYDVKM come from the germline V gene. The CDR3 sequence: CASSSPRGSTDTQYF. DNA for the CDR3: TGTGCCAGCAGTTCCCCCCGCGGGAGCACAGATACGCAGTATTTT.

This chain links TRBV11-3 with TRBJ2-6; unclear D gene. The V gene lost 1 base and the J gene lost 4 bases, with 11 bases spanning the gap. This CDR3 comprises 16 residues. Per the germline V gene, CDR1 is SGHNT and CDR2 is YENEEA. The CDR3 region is CASSLGPSTGANVLTF. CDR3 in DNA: TGTGCCAGCAGCTTAGGTCCCAGTACCGGGGCCAACGTCCTGACTTTC.

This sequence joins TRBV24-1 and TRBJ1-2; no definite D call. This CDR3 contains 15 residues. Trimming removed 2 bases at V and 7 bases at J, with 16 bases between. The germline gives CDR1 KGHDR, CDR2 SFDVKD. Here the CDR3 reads CATSDSTPLVGGYTF. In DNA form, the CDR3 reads TGTGCCACCAGTGATTCGACACCCCTGGTAGGTGGCTACACCTTC.

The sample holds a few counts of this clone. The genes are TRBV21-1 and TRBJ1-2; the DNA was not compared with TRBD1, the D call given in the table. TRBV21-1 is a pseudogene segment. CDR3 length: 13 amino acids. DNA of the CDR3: TGTGCCAGCAGCAAAGTGACAGTTTATGGCTACACCTTC. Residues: CASSKVTVYGYTF.

CDR3 residues: CASSVDWSTNTGELFF. For the CDR3, the DNA is TGTGCCAGCAGCGTAGATTGGAGTACGAACACCGGGGAGCTGTTTTTT. The chain couples TRBV9 to TRBJ2-2; D is unclear. CDR3 length: 16 amino acids. The V and J ends lost 0 bases and 0 bases respectively, with 9 bases between them. The V gene's germline CDR1 is SGDLS and CDR2 YYNGEE.